The 24 T cell receptor beta chains reported below all come from one sample, sequenced in a study of blood T cells in healthy people across ages. A sample-barcoded 5' primer and a J-beta primer mix were used in a second PCR of roughly 7 to 12 cycles. TCRdb redid the calling of the 5' RACE reads with MiXCR, one entry per CDR3 protein. This sample has around 2 million distinct CDR3 sequences; about 39% occur once, and the top ten carry 23%. The material sequenced was blood. These receptors all come from a human donor in good health.

V gene TRBV20-1 combines with J gene TRBJ2-4, with a tentative D call TRBD1 (5 bases). Trimming pared 3 bases from V and 13 bases from J, leaving 22 bases between. The CDR3 contains 14 residues. Germline loops: CDR1 DFQATT, CDR2 SNEGSKA (reference sequence). The CDR3 here is CSASGLTGANEQYF. The CDR3 coding sequence is TGCAGTGCTAGCGGCCTCACAGGAGCCAATGAGCAGTACTTC.

Notes on this clonotype: The junction shows a germline mismatch at one end, possibly a read error. J is TRBJ2-1 and V is TRBV12-3 or TRBV12-4; TRBD2 matches at 12 bases. The CDR3 runs to 15 residues. The CDR3 loop is CASSLAGGPLREQFF. The CDR3 nucleotides read TGTGCCAGCAGTCTAGCGGGGGGGCCTTTGCGCGAGCAGTTCTTC.

This clonotype showed up just once. The chain has TRBV14 and TRBJ1-1, with D possibly TRBD1 on 5 matching bases. The CDR3 extends over 13 amino acids. The germline V gene encodes CDR1 SGHDN and CDR2 FVKESK. Trimming left V 4 bases short and J 4 bases short, with 10 bases between. CDR3 coding DNA: TGTGCCAGCAGCCCAGGGTTCGGCACTGAAGCTTTCTTT. Translation: CASSPGFGTEAFF.

This chain connects TRBV7-9 to TRBJ1-2; perhaps TRBD1 as D (5 bases). V lost 10 bases and J 8 bases, leaving 26 bases between the germline ends. Germline V gene sequence: CDR1 SEHNR, CDR2 FQNEAQ (reference sequence). The CDR3 runs to 15 residues. CDR3 amino acids: CAKTGGAGDVAGYTF. For the CDR3, the DNA is TGTGCCAAGACCGGCGGAGCGGGGGATGTGGCAGGCTACACCTTC.

CDR3 residues: CSATAHVGQGFEQYF. CDR3 coding DNA: TGCAGTGCTACAGCCCATGTAGGACAGGGATTCGAGCAGTACTTC. This rearrangement joins TRBV20-1 to TRBJ2-7; TRBD1 aligns across 8 bases. The CDR3 totals 15 residues. With V trimmed by 4 bases and J by 6 bases, 14 bases remained unmatched. Germline V gives CDR1 DFQATT, CDR2 SNEGSKA (reference sequence).

The J gene is TRBJ1-2, the V gene TRBV3-1; no firm D call. CDR1 and CDR2 from the germline V gene are LGHDT and YNNKEL (reference sequence). This CDR3 spans 14 amino acids. V was trimmed by 2 bases and J by 6 bases, leaving 13 bases between them. The DNA of the CDR3 is TGTGCCAGCAGCCAAAATAAGAGGACCGATGGCTACACCTTC. This gives the protein CASSQNKRTDGYTF.

This clonotype was observed a handful of times. The V gene is TRBV12-3 or TRBV12-4, the J gene TRBJ2-1, with 10 bases aligning to TRBD1. This CDR3 region has 16 residues. The junction had 12 bases not matched to a gene; V was cut back by 3 bases and J by 10 bases. The CDR3 nucleotides are TGTGCCAGCAGTTTTTCGGGGGGGACAGGGGAGGTCGAGCAGTTCTTC. This encodes CASSFSGGTGEVEQFF.

This clonotype was picked up a small number of times. The chain is built from TRBV15 and TRBJ1-4; D gene ambiguous. The V end lost 4 bases, the J end lost 0 bases, and 6 bases lay between the germline ends. Germline V gene lookup returns CDR1 LNHNV and CDR2 YYDKDF (reference sequence). The CDR3 spans 14 residues. The CDR3 nucleotides are TGTGCCACCAGCACAGACCCAACTAATGAAAAACTGTTTTTT. Translating it yields CATSTDPTNEKLFF.

This clonotype was detected a few times. The V gene is TRBV20-1, the J gene TRBJ2-3; D unclear. Germline CDR1 reads DFQATT; CDR2 reads SNEGSKA (reference sequence). Trimming stripped 0 bases from V and 4 bases from J, with 14 bases between. The CDR3 runs to 15 residues. The CDR3 DNA follows: TGCAGTGCTAGAGATCCGGTGGGAAGTCCAGATACGCAGTATTTT. It specifies CSARDPVGSPDTQYF.

The CDR3 nucleotides read TGCGCCAGCAGCTCGGAGCCAACTAGTTCCTATCCCGAGACCCAGTACTTC. It codes for CASSSEPTSSYPETQYF. The V call is TRBV4-1, the J call TRBJ2-5, with D possibly matching TRBD2 (5 bases). Trimming took off 5 bases at V and 5 bases at J, with 24 bases between the two ends. Germline CDR1 reads MGHRA; CDR2 reads YSYEKL. The CDR3 is made up of 17 amino acids.

There are many counts of this clonotype. This rearrangement joins TRBV12-3 or TRBV12-4 to TRBJ2-1; D unresolved. This CDR3 contains 14 residues. V was cut by 3 bases and J by 2 bases, with 8 bases left in between. The CDR3 DNA sequence: TGTGCCAGCAGTTTTGGCGGCACCTACAATGAGCAGTTCTTC. Protein sequence: CASSFGGTYNEQFF.

This clonotype was found a few times. This chain connects TRBV12-3 or TRBV12-4 to TRBJ1-1, with unresolved D. The CDR3 sequence is 13 residues long. Trimming shortened V by 3 bases and J by 1 base, and 6 bases separated the two germline ends. CDR3 loop: CASSFLANTEAFF. CDR3 bases: TGTGCCAGCAGTTTTTTAGCGAACACTGAAGCTTTCTTT.

The rearrangement uses TRBV29-1 and TRBJ2-5; the D gene is possibly TRBD2 (6 bases). Trimming shortened V by 7 bases and J by 4 bases, and 16 bases separated the two germline ends. The germline V gene has CDR1 SQVTM and CDR2 ANQGSEA. CDR3 length: 13 residues. CDR3 coding DNA: TGCAGCGGACGACTAGTTTTCGGAGAGACCCAGTACTTC. This gives the protein CSGRLVFGETQYF.

This chain connects TRBV4-3 to TRBJ1-1, with 7 bases matching TRBD1. The trim removed 1 base at V and 4 bases at J, leaving 3 bases unmatched. Germline V gives CDR1 LGHNA, CDR2 YSLEER. The CDR3 totals 14 residues. The CDR3 DNA follows: TGCGCCAGCAGCCAAGGGGCAGGGGGCACTGAAGCTTTCTTT. Its translation: CASSQGAGGTEAFF.

This chain connects TRBV11-3 to TRBJ2-4, with a weak D call TRBD2 (5 bases). TRBJ2-7 matches the DNA end more closely, so the J call is doubtful. This CDR3 contains 13 residues. The germline V gene encodes CDR1 SGHNT and CDR2 YENEEA. In nucleotides, the CDR3 is TGTGCCAGCAGCCCGAGGGATTACTACGAGCAGTACTTC. Its protein is CASSPRDYYEQYF.

This chain links TRBV7-9 with TRBJ2-5; D remains unclear. There are 13 residues in the CDR3. V was clipped by 2 bases and J by 13 bases, with 17 bases between them. Germline values: CDR1 SEHNR, CDR2 FQNEAQ (reference sequence). The CDR3 nucleotides read TGTGCCAGCAGCTTAATCGATGGGCAGGTGGTGTACTTC. The encoded protein is CASSLIDGQVVYF. The full variable domain, with the rest looked up from reference TRBV7-9 and TRBJ2-5, is DTGVSQNPRHKITKRGQNVTFRCDPISEHNRLYWYRQTLGQGPEFLTYFQNEAQLEKSRLLSDRFSAERPKGSFSTLEIQRTEQGDSAMYLCASSLIDGQVVYFGPGTRLLVL.

The V and J genes are TRBV15 and TRBJ2-1, with 14 bases that match TRBD2. J was trimmed by 5 bases and V by 8 bases; bases with no gene match: 5. The CDR3 totals 15 residues. Germline V gene data show CDR1 as LNHNV and CDR2 as YYDKDF (reference sequence). CDR3 sequence: CATSQTSGGDNEQFF. As DNA, the CDR3 is TGTGCCACCTCCCAGACTAGCGGGGGGGACAATGAGCAGTTCTTC.

For the CDR3, the DNA is TGTGCCACCTCTAGGGGCCTAGGAGGTACGCAGTATTTT. Amino acids: CATSRGLGGTQYF. V gene TRBV7-3 combines with J gene TRBJ2-3; either TRBD1 or TRBD2 may supply D (5 bases each). V lost 10 bases and J 8 bases, leaving 19 bases between the germline ends. The CDR3 has 13 residues. CDR1 and CDR2 (germline): SGHTA, FQGTGA.

The V call is TRBV4-1, the J call TRBJ2-4; tentative D call: TRBD1 (5 bases). The J call may be faulty, since TRBJ2-7 better matches the DNA end. Per germline, CDR1 MGHRA and CDR2 YSYEKL. The CDR3 has 14 amino acids. The CDR3 sequence is CASSQEDSADEQYF. The CDR3 nucleotides read TGCGCCAGCAGCCAAGAAGACAGCGCTGACGAGCAGTACTTC.

This chain uses TRBV4-3 with TRBJ2-4, with D maybe TRBD2 (6 bases). From germline, CDR1 is LGHNA and CDR2 YSLEER. This CDR3 has 14 amino acids. V was shortened by 0 bases and J by 7 bases, with 10 bases between the two germline ends. This chain's CDR3 is CASSQDLGTNIQYF. CDR3 coding DNA: TGCGCCAGCAGCCAAGATTTAGGGACTAACATTCAGTACTTC.

This clonotype was seen only a few times. This chain joins TRBV10-3 and TRBJ2-1; D gene ambiguous. The CDR3 sequence is 14 residues long. Trimming pared 2 bases from V and 8 bases from J, leaving 13 bases between. Germline V gene lookup returns CDR1 ENHRY and CDR2 SYGVKD. CDR3 amino acids: CAISEPDPGDEQFF. The CDR3 DNA is TGTGCCATCAGTGAGCCCGACCCCGGCGATGAGCAGTTCTTC.

Regarding this clonotype: A read error is possible here, since a much larger clone lies one base away. The V and J genes are TRBV6-6 and TRBJ2-7, with no clear D. Trimming pared 6 bases from V and 2 bases from J, leaving 11 bases between. There are 13 residues in the CDR3. Germline V lookup: CDR1 MNHNY, CDR2 SVGAGI (reference sequence). The DNA for the CDR3 is TGTGCCAGCAGCCGGAGTCAGCCCTACGAGCAGTACTTC. It yields the protein CASSRSQPYEQYF.

This rearrangement joins TRBV25-1 to TRBJ2-3, with D possibly being TRBD1 or TRBD2 (5 bases each). This CDR3 contains 15 residues. Per germline, CDR1 MGHDK and CDR2 SYGVNS. The ends were cut back, 4 bases at V and 5 bases at J, with 16 bases in the middle. For the CDR3, the DNA is TGTGCCAGCAGTGTAACGGGGCCCCAAGGAGATACGCAGTATTTT. Its translation is CASSVTGPQGDTQYF. Looking up the rest from reference TRBV25-1 and TRBJ2-3 gives the full variable domain: EADIYQTPRYLVIGTGKKITLECSQTMGHDKMYWYQQDPGMELHLIHYSYGVNSTEKGDLSSESTVSRIRTEHFPLTLESARPSHTSQYLCASSVTGPQGDTQYFGPGTRLTVL.

This chain connects TRBV29-1 to TRBJ2-7, with 10 nucleotides matching TRBD2. The assigned J gene may be wrong: the sequence end matches TRBJ2-5 better. The CDR3 is 14 amino acids. CDR1 SQVTM and CDR2 ANQGSEA come from the germline V gene. CDR3 sequence reads: CSVDGLAVGETQYF. The CDR3 DNA follows: TGCAGCGTTGATGGACTAGCGGTCGGGGAGACCCAGTACTTC.